The rows below give T cell receptor beta chains drawn from one sample of a study of CD8+CD57+ T cells in acquired aplastic anemia. TCRdb re-analysed the reads in MiXCR, keeping a single row per CDR3 protein. The table shows about 160,000 distinct CDR3 sequences, with approximately 40% occurring only once. The specimen sequenced was sorted CD4+, CD8+, or CD8+CD57+ T cells (not recorded which) from PBMCs. These receptors all come from a human donor in good health. CDR3s include the opening cysteine and the closing phenylalanine or tryptophan. The D gene is left open where the match is weak. Part of the rows lack a size; the others show once, few, many or a class for expanded clones.

v_gene: TRBV6-2/TRBV6-3; j_gene: TRBJ2-3; abundance: -; d_gene: TRBD2; CDR3nt: TGTGCCAGCAGTTACTCGACCAGGGCCCGAGCGGGAGGTCACACAGATACGCAGTATTTT; CDR3aa: CASSYSTRARAGGHTDTQYF
v_gene: TRBV25-1; j_gene: TRBJ2-1; abundance: once; d_gene: TRBD1; CDR3nt: TGTGCCAGCAGTGATCCGGGACAGACTTTCAGTGAGCAGTTCTTC; CDR3aa: CASSDPGQTFSEQFF
v_gene: TRBV2; j_gene: TRBJ2-7; abundance: once; d_gene: -; CDR3nt: TGTGCCAGCAGTAGGGACCTCGTCTCCTACGAGCAGTACTTC; CDR3aa: CASSRDLVSYEQYF
v_gene: TRBV2; j_gene: TRBJ1-6; abundance: many; d_gene: TRBD1; CDR3nt: TGTGCCAGCAATACAGGGGGCAGGTCACCCCTCCACTTT; CDR3aa: CASNTGGRSPLHF
v_gene: TRBV20-1; j_gene: TRBJ1-1; abundance: -; d_gene: -; CDR3nt: TGCAGTGCTAGTGGAGGGGGAGACACTGAAGCTTTCTTT; CDR3aa: CSASGGGDTEAFF
v_gene: TRBV6-1; j_gene: TRBJ1-2; abundance: -; d_gene: -; CDR3nt: TGTGCCAGCACAATTCAACTTTATTACGGCTACACCTTC; CDR3aa: CASTIQLYYGYTF
v_gene: TRBV24-1; j_gene: TRBJ1-2; abundance: once; d_gene: -; CDR3nt: TGTGCCACCAGGGACCTGGACTATGGCTACACCTTC; CDR3aa: CATRDLDYGYTF
v_gene: TRBV2; j_gene: TRBJ1-6; abundance: few; d_gene: -; CDR3nt: TGTGCCAGCTTTACGGGAGACACACCCCTCCACTTT; CDR3aa: CASFTGDTPLHF
v_gene: TRBV7-9; j_gene: TRBJ1-4; abundance: many; d_gene: -; CDR3nt: TGTGCCAGCAGCTTAGCGTCAACAACTAATGAAAAACTGTTTTTT; CDR3aa: CASSLASTTNEKLFF
v_gene: TRBV2; j_gene: TRBJ2-7; abundance: many; d_gene: TRBD1; CDR3nt: TGTGCCAGCAGTCCGGGACAGGGTTCCTACGAGCAGTACTTC; CDR3aa: CASSPGQGSYEQYF
v_gene: TRBV6-1; j_gene: TRBJ1-2; abundance: -; d_gene: -; CDR3nt: TGTGCCAGCAGTGAAGGGGCAGGGAACAACTATGGCTACACCTTC; CDR3aa: CASSEGAGNNYGYTF
v_gene: TRBV12-3/TRBV12-4; j_gene: TRBJ2-3; abundance: -; d_gene: TRBD1; CDR3nt: TGTGCCAGCAGTCCTCAGTCAGGGGGAGCAGATACGCAGTATTTT; CDR3aa: CASSPQSGGADTQYF
v_gene: TRBV9; j_gene: TRBJ1-3; abundance: -; d_gene: -; CDR3nt: TGTGCCAGCGGCCGGAGTGGTTCTGGAAACACCATATATTTT; CDR3aa: CASGRSGSGNTIYF
v_gene: TRBV24-1; j_gene: TRBJ1-5; abundance: many; d_gene: -; CDR3nt: TGTGCCACCAGTGATTTGTCCCCGGAGGGGCCCCAGCATTTT; CDR3aa: CATSDLSPEGPQHF
v_gene: TRBV7-2; j_gene: TRBJ1-2; abundance: -; d_gene: TRBD1; CDR3nt: TGTGCCAGCAGCTATATACCGGGACAGGGGTCCGGCTACACCTTC; CDR3aa: CASSYIPGQGSGYTF
v_gene: TRBV20-1; j_gene: TRBJ2-3; abundance: -; d_gene: TRBD2; CDR3nt: TGCAGTGCTGGGGGGGTAGCGGGGACGAGCACAGATACGCAGTATTTT; CDR3aa: CSAGGVAGTSTDTQYF
v_gene: TRBV20-1; j_gene: TRBJ2-1; abundance: few; d_gene: -; CDR3nt: TGCAGTGCTGAGACTAGTGTGTTTAATGAGCAGTTCTTC; CDR3aa: CSAETSVFNEQFF
v_gene: TRBV24-1; j_gene: TRBJ2-3; abundance: few; d_gene: -; CDR3nt: TGTGCCACCAGTGATTTGGACAGCACAGATACGCAGTATTTT; CDR3aa: CATSDLDSTDTQYF
v_gene: TRBV7-9; j_gene: TRBJ2-1; abundance: -; d_gene: -; CDR3nt: TGTGCCAGCAGCTCCTACAGCGATGAGCAGTTCTTC; CDR3aa: CASSSYSDEQFF